Detailed here is one T cell receptor beta chain. Its antigen is undetermined. The data were taken from a study of T cells in tuberculosis. About the research overall: A South African cohort included IGRA-negative adolescents, latently infected IGRA-positive adolescents and adults with active tuberculosis.

Study-level findings and limits: Shorter CDR3-alpha in active tuberculosis partly drove smaller distances. A GMM-specific repertoire classifier reached about 90% accuracy, AUROC approximately 0.93.

Clones were sequenced by immunoSEQ multiplex PCR, and TCRdb holds only the in-frame ones, with some missing. The sample has about 33,000 clones, about nine tenths seen once. The V gene lost 0 bases and the J gene lost 0 bases, with 22 bases spanning the gap. Looked up from germline, CDR1 is SGHRS and CDR2 is YFSETQ. The CDR3 consists of 19 residues. Sequencing was carried out using PBMCs. The rearrangement joins TRBV5-1 to TRBJ2-7; tentative D call: TRBD1 (6 bases). The TCR originated in a donor aged 10-30 years with latent tuberculosis or without tuberculosis infection. Some clones in this sample may be carry-over from other donors' samples. The CDR3 coding sequence is TGCGCCAGCAGCTTGGCAGCGCGAGATCGGACAGTTCGCTCCTACGAGCAGTACTTC. Amino acids: CASSLAARDRTVRSYEQYF.